The clone carrying this TCR beta chain appeared a single time. The antigen remains unidentified. Trimming at V came to 3 bases and at J to 0 bases, leaving 8 bases not matched to a gene. The V gene's germline CDR1 is SGHDT and CDR2 YYEEEE. The CDR3 spans 17 residues. Time point defined: baseline, week 1 (first vaccination visit). Treatment of the sample: pre-vaccination baseline after standard-of-care therapy. This specimen comes from a study of a mutant IDH1 vaccine in newly diagnosed glioma. Background on the study: Treated patients, about 62% male and roughly 40% female, averaged approximately 40 years of age.

The method was immunoSEQ multiplex PCR; TCRdb's version includes in-frame clones alone and lacks a portion of them. The table shows approximately 92,000 clones, with roughly 80% occurring only once. Whole-study findings and limits: Among patients, roughly 93% showed immune responses induced by the vaccine. Seemingly, pseudoprogression had no relation to changes in the top peripheral T cell clonotypes.

V usage is TRBV5-6 and J usage is TRBJ2-7, with TRBD2 matching 11 bases. Sequenced material: PBMCs, taken from a glioma patient treated with radiotherapy, temozolomide or both. The sequence came from a woman between 50 and 59 years old with glioma. The CDR3 DNA is TGTGCCAGCAGCTGGGGGGGCACTAGCGGGAGCTCCTACGAGCAGTACTTC. Protein product: CASSWGGTSGSSYEQYF.